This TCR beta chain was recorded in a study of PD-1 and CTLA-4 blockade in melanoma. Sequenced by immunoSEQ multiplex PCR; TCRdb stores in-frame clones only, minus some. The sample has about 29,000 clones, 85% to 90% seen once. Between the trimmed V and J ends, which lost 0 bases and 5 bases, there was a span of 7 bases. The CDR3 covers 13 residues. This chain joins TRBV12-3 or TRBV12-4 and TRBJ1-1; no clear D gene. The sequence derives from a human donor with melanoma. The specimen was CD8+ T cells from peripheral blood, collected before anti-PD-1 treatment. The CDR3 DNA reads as TGTGCCAGCAGTTTAGCCCAAGGGACTGAAGCTTTCTTT. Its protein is CASSLAQGTEAFF.